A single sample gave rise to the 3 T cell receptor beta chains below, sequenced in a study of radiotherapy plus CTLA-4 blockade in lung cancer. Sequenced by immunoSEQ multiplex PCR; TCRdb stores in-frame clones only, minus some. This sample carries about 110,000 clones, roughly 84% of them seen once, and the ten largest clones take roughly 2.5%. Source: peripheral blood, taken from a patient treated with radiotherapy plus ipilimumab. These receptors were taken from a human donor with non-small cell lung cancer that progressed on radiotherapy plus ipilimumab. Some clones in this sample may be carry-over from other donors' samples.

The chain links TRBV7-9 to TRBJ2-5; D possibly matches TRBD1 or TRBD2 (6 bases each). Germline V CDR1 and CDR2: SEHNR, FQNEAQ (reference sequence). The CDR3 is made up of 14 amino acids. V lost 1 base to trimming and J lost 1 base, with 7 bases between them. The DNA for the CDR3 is TGTGCCAGCAGCTTAGGGGGGGCCCAAGAGACCCAGTACTTC. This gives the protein CASSLGGAQETQYF.

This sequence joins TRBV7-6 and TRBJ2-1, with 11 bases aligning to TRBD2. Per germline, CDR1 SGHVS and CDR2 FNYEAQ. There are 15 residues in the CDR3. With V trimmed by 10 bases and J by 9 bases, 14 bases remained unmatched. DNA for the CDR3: TGTGCCACCGGCCTTTCTAGCGGGGGGATTGGTGAGCAGTTCTTC. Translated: CATGLSSGGIGEQFF.

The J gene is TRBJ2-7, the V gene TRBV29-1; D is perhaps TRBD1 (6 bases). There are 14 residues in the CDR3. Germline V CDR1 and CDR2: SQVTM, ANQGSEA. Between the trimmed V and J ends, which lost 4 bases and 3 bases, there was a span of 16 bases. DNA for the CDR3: TGCAGCGTTGTAGGGGGATCTGATAGCTACGAGCAGTACTTC. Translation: CSVVGGSDSYEQYF.